This TCR beta chain was captured by sequencing in a study of control samples from healthy donors and cancer patients. The J segment lost 7 bases and the V segment lost 0 bases, leaving 7 bases of the junction unmatched. Germline V gives CDR1 LGHNA, CDR2 YSLEER. The CDR3 has 16 amino acids. TCRdb keeps only in-frame clones here, not all; method: immunoSEQ multiplex PCR. The sample lists around 75,000 clones; 75% to 90% were seen once. The TCR originated in a man between 50 and 59 years old in good health. The material sequenced was blood. The rearrangement joins TRBV4-3 to TRBJ1-4; TRBD1 aligns across 8 bases. CDR3 region: CASSQEGQGASEKLFF. CDR3 nucleotide sequence: TGCGCCAGCAGCCAAGAGGGGCAGGGGGCTAGTGAAAAACTGTTTTTT.